Below, 11 T cell receptor beta chains from the same sample are listed, as sequenced in a study of PD-1 blockade in classical Hodgkin lymphoma. Exposure to brentuximab vedotin varied, and each patient had relapsed following autologous stem cell transplantation. Starting with thawed PBMCs, CD4+ T cells were purified by magnetic negative selection. TCRdb keeps only in-frame clones here, not all; method: immunoSEQ multiplex PCR. In the table there are about 1,900 clones, 70% to 90% of which are singletons. This specimen consisted of CD4+ T cells from blood, obtained at baseline. All receptors derive from a human donor with classical Hodgkin lymphoma.

The V gene is TRBV18, the J gene TRBJ2-1; D is possibly TRBD1 (5 bases). CDR1 and CDR2 from the germline V gene are KGHSH and LQKENI. Between the trimmed V and J ends, which lost 6 bases and 0 bases, there was a span of 15 bases. The CDR3 is 16 residues long. CDR3: CASSQQQASSYNEQFF. As DNA, the CDR3 is TGTGCCAGCTCTCAACAACAGGCGAGCTCCTACAATGAGCAGTTCTTC. Full variable domain (missing parts from reference TRBV18 and TRBJ2-1): NAGVMQNPRHLVRRRGQEARLRCSPMKGHSHVYWYRQLPEEGLKFMVYLQKENIIDESGMPKERFSAEFPKEGPSILRIQQVVRGDSAAYFCASSQQQASSYNEQFFGPGTRLTVL.

As regards this clone: The same CDR3 also results from other DNA sequences found in this sample. V is TRBV19 and J is TRBJ2-5; 9 positions match TRBD1. Germline V CDR1 and CDR2: LNHDA, SQIVND (reference sequence). Trimming cost V 5 bases and J 5 bases; bases outside gene matches: 9. The CDR3 is 15 residues long. CDR3 bases: TGTGCCAGTAGTCCAGGGACAGGGTGGGGGGAGACCCAGTACTTC. Translation gives CASSPGTGWGETQYF. Supplemented by reference TRBV19 and TRBJ2-5, the full variable domain reads DGGITQSPKYLFRKEGQNVTLSCEQNLNHDAMYWYRQDPGQGLRLIYYSQIVNDFQKGDIAEGYSVSREKKESFPLTVTSAQKNPTAFYLCASSPGTGWGETQYFGPGTRLLVL.

J is TRBJ2-5 and V is TRBV6-1; D perhaps matches TRBD2 (5 bases). The closer fit of TRBJ2-7 to the DNA end suggests the J call may be wrong. From germline, CDR1 is MNHNS and CDR2 SASEGT. The CDR3 is made up of 11 amino acids. The CDR3 loop is CASRRVSEQYF. The CDR3 coding sequence is TGTGCCAGCAGGAGGGTTTCCGAGCAGTACTTC.

CDR3 sequence (DNA): TGTGCCAGCTCCCCCGACTTTCTCATCCAAGAGACCCAGTACTTC. It codes for CASSPDFLIQETQYF. This rearrangement joins TRBV18 to TRBJ2-5; D call uncertain. V lost 6 bases and J 1 base, leaving 15 bases between the germline ends. CDR1 and CDR2 (germline): KGHSH, LQKENI. The CDR3 length is 15 residues.

The rearrangement uses TRBV30 and TRBJ2-7; TRBD1 matches 8 bases. This CDR3 comprises 14 residues. Trimming at V came to 2 bases and at J to 6 bases, leaving 9 bases not matched to a gene. The germline V gene encodes CDR1 GTSNPN and CDR2 SVGIG (reference sequence). The DNA of the CDR3 is TGTGCCTGGAGTACCGGACAGGGAAGCTTCGAGCAGTACTTC. Amino acid sequence: CAWSTGQGSFEQYF.

The rearrangement joins TRBV4-2 to TRBJ1-5, with D possibly being TRBD1 (5 bases). This CDR3 is 17 amino acids long. V shed 7 bases and J shed 1 base, with 20 bases lying between them. Germline V gives CDR1 LGHNA, CDR2 YNFKEQ. CDR3 coding DNA: TGTGCCAGCACGCGGGGAGTCCCCAGGGCAAGCAATCAGCCCCAGCATTTT. Protein sequence: CASTRGVPRASNQPQHF.

This chain connects TRBV27 to TRBJ2-7; 13 positions agree with TRBD2. Germline trimming cut 6 bases from V and 7 bases from J; bases unmatched to any gene: 9. Germline V gene data show CDR1 as MNHEY and CDR2 as SMNVEV (reference sequence). The CDR3 totals 15 residues. The CDR3 DNA follows: TGTGCCAGCAGACTATCCCCGGGACTAGCGGGGGAGCAGTACTTC. Encoded protein: CASRLSPGLAGEQYF.

V and J are TRBV5-1 and TRBJ2-3; D not certain. In germline, CDR1 is SGHRS, CDR2 YFSETQ. The CDR3 runs to 15 residues. V was trimmed by 1 base and J by 2 bases, leaving 11 bases between them. The CDR3 coding sequence is TGCGCCAGCAGCTTGCTGGCGGCGGACACAGATACGCAGTATTTT. This codes for CASSLLAADTDTQYF.

This clone has a handful of counts. The chain links TRBV11-2 to TRBJ1-2; D remains ambiguous. This CDR3 is 12 amino acids long. The germline gives CDR1 SGHAT, CDR2 FQNNGV. The ends were cut back, 3 bases at V and 3 bases at J, with 5 bases in the middle. The CDR3 DNA reads TGTGCCAGCAGCTTCGTGTACTATGGCTACACCTTC. The encoded protein is CASSFVYYGYTF.

The chain combines TRBV6-1 with TRBJ1-1; TRBD1 might be the D (5 bases). The ends were cut back, 0 bases at V and 3 bases at J, with 11 bases in the middle. The CDR3 contains 15 residues. Per the germline V gene, CDR1 is MNHNS and CDR2 is SASEGT. Here the CDR3 reads CASSEALGGDTEAFF. The CDR3 DNA is TGTGCCAGCAGTGAAGCGCTGGGGGGGGACACTGAAGCTTTCTTT.

This clone occurred a few times. The V and J genes are TRBV7-9 and TRBJ2-7; D is uncertain. Germline-derived CDR1 and CDR2 are SEHNR and FQNEAQ (reference sequence). Between the trimmed V and J ends, which lost 1 base and 3 bases, there was a span of 7 bases. The CDR3 has 13 residues. CDR3 in DNA: TGTGCCAGCAGCTTAGGAGAAGGCTACGAGCAGTACTTC. Encoded protein: CASSLGEGYEQYF. Variable domain in full (rest from reference TRBV7-9 and TRBJ2-7): DTGVSQNPRHKITKRGQNVTFRCDPISEHNRLYWYRQTLGQGPEFLTYFQNEAQLEKSRLLSDRFSAERPKGSFSTLEIQRTEQGDSAMYLCASSLGEGYEQYFGPGTRLTVT.